This paragraph reports one T cell receptor (beta chain). In the original processing: Counts of nucleated cells, estimated from reference gene primer amplification, were obtained. The repertoire was sequenced with immunoSEQ multiplex PCR; TCRdb's copy has only in-frame clones and lacks some. V, J and clone size are those of that table, while D and trimming were read from the DNA. The sample includes approximately 90,000 clones, 86% of them seen just once. These data are taken from a study of blood T cell repertoires in COVID-19. For the study at large: The study drew acute and convalescent COVID-19 samples from the United States, Italy and Spain. PBMCs, B-cell-depleted T cells, or T cells provided the cDNA or gDNA that made up the material.

V was pared by 5 bases and J by 0 bases, with 8 bases between. Germline CDR1 reads MNHEY; CDR2 reads SVGEGT. The CDR3 has 14 residues. The sequence was collected from a woman of 80 years or more with acute or convalescent COVID-19. The sample taken for sequencing was peripheral blood. This chain joins TRBV6-2 or TRBV6-3 and TRBJ1-5, with D possibly matching TRBD1 (5 bases). The CDR3 loop reads CASSRDSSNQPQHF. The CDR3 region has the DNA TGTGCCAGCAGTCGAGACAGTAGCAATCAGCCCCAGCATTTT.